The 21 T cell receptor beta chains below come from one sample, sequenced in a study of T cell repertoires in cytomegalovirus infection. Via MiXCR, TCRdb re-called the reads, giving one row per CDR3 protein. Among roughly 110,000 distinct CDR3 sequences listed, 9.5% to 13% were seen once. For these TCRs, the target antigens are not known. Sequenced: PBMCs, sequenced either directly or after in vitro stimulation (not recorded which). These receptors were collected from a human donor in good health (CMV status not recorded). Some clones in this sample may be carry-over from other donors' samples.

The gene calls are TRBV27 and TRBJ1-2, with D possibly being TRBD1 (6 bases). The CDR3 is made up of 14 amino acids. Germline values: CDR1 MNHEY, CDR2 SMNVEV (reference sequence). V was clipped by 8 bases and J by 1 base, with 14 bases between them. The CDR3 region has the DNA TGTGCCAGCGCTCGGGGGGGCAATAACTATGGCTACACCTTC. It encodes CASARGGNNYGYTF.

The chain combines TRBV6-2 or TRBV6-3 with TRBJ2-7; D tentatively reads TRBD1 or TRBD2 (5 bases each). The CDR3 loop spans 18 amino acids. V lost 2 bases to trimming and J lost 2 bases, with 22 bases between them. The germline gives CDR1 MNHEY, CDR2 SVGEGT. The CDR3 region is CASSYTDTGLYGTYEQYF. CDR3 in DNA: TGTGCCAGCAGTTACACCGATACGGGGCTCTATGGGACCTACGAGCAGTACTTC.

This clonotype showed up many times. The chain carries TRBV7-2 and TRBJ2-7; TRBD2 is a possible D gene (6 bases). The CDR3 runs to 13 residues. V was cut by 2 bases and J by 7 bases, with 12 bases left in between. The V gene's germline CDR1 is SGHTA and CDR2 FQGNSA. The CDR3 DNA sequence: TGTGCCAGCAGCTTAAACCCTGGAGGGGAGCAGTACTTC. Translating it yields CASSLNPGGEQYF.

V is TRBV28 and J is TRBJ1-1, with a weak D call TRBD1 (6 bases). Trimming took 2 bases from V and 13 from J, leaving 14 bases between them. The CDR3 has 12 amino acids. The germline CDR1 and CDR2 sequences are MDHEN and SYDVKM. CDR3 nucleotides: TGTGCCAGCAGTTTAACTTCAGGGGTTGATTTCTTT. Protein sequence: CASSLTSGVDFF.

This clonotype was seen a few times. J is TRBJ1-1 and V is TRBV28; 7 bases are a match to TRBD1. V was pared by 4 bases and J by 1 base, with 3 bases of the junction left unmatched. Germline V gives CDR1 MDHEN, CDR2 SYDVKM. CDR3 length equals 14 residues. Here the CDR3 DNA reads TGTGCCAGCAGTTGGCAGGGGGGGAACACTGAAGCTTTCTTT. Protein: CASSWQGGNTEAFF.

V is TRBV28 and J is TRBJ1-5; D is possibly TRBD1 (6 bases). Trimming removed 5 bases at V and 1 base at J, with 24 bases between. There are 19 residues in the CDR3. CDR1 is MDHEN and CDR2 is SYDVKM in the germline V gene. CDR3 sequence reads: CASSPFSLSGHDSNQPQHF. The CDR3 DNA reads TGTGCCAGCAGTCCCTTTAGTCTGTCGGGACATGACAGCAATCAGCCCCAGCATTTT.

This clonotype has a count of ten or more. The chain uses TRBV7-9 and TRBJ1-2; D ambiguous. Germline lookup yields CDR1 SEHNR and CDR2 FQNEAQ (reference sequence). The CDR3 runs to 12 residues. Trimming removed 2 bases at V and 6 bases at J, with 7 bases between. The CDR3 coding sequence is TGTGCCAGCAGCTTAAGGAACAATGGCTACACCTTC. Its protein is CASSLRNNGYTF.

The V call is TRBV7-9, the J call TRBJ2-5; no definite D call. From germline, CDR1 is SEHNR and CDR2 FQNEAQ (reference sequence). The CDR3 loop spans 11 amino acids. Trimming removed 6 bases from V and 4 bases from J, with 6 bases in between. The CDR3 region has the DNA TGTGCCAGCAGTGCAGTAGAGACCCAGTACTTC. It is translated as CASSAVETQYF.

The gene calls are TRBV27 and TRBJ2-7; 8 nucleotides align to TRBD2. The germline CDR1 and CDR2 sequences are MNHEY and SMNVEV (reference sequence). Trimming at V came to 5 bases and at J to 6 bases, leaving 9 bases not matched to a gene. The CDR3 is 14 amino acids. CDR3 coding DNA: TGTGCCAGCAGTGTTTTTAGCGGGATAGGCGAGCAGTACGTC. This encodes CASSVFSGIGEQYV.

At least ten counts were recorded for this clonotype. The chain couples TRBV5-8 to TRBJ2-5, with 9 bases identical to TRBD1. CDR1 and CDR2 (germline): SGHTS, YDEGEE. This CDR3 spans 14 amino acids. Germline trimming cut 4 bases from V and 5 bases from J; bases unmatched to any gene: 6. DNA for the CDR3: TGTGCCAGCAGCCCATGGACAGGGGTCGAGACCCAGTACTTC. Translating gives CASSPWTGVETQYF.

The table lists this clonotype with many counts. This sequence joins TRBV19 and TRBJ2-3, with a possible D match to TRBD1 (5 bases). V was cut by 9 bases and J by 3 bases, with 16 bases left in between. The length of the CDR3 is 14 residues. CDR1 and CDR2 from the germline V gene are LNHDA and SQIVND (reference sequence). The CDR3 is CASCKGPRTDTQYF. The CDR3 nucleotides are TGTGCCAGCTGCAAGGGGCCTCGGACAGATACGCAGTATTTT.

This clonotype was seen many times. The CDR3 loop reads CATSRGQGFTNEKLFF. For the CDR3, the DNA is TGTGCCACCAGCAGGGGACAGGGTTTCACTAATGAAAAACTGTTTTTT. The chain is built from TRBV15 and TRBJ1-4; 9 positions match TRBD1. CDR1 is LNHNV, CDR2 YYDKDF, per germline (reference sequence). This CDR3 has 16 amino acids. V lost 3 bases to trimming and J lost 2 bases; unmatched junction nucleotides: 4. Variable domain in full (rest from reference TRBV15 and TRBJ1-4): DAMVIQNPRYQVTQFGKPVTLSCSQTLNHNVMYWYQQKSSQAPKLLFHYYDKDFNNEADTPDNFQSRRPNTSFCFLDIRSPGLGDTAMYLCATSRGQGFTNEKLFFGSGTQLSVL.

This clonotype came up a few times. The chain recombines TRBV10-3 with TRBJ2-1; 7 bases agree with TRBD2. This CDR3 comprises 13 residues. Germline-derived CDR1 and CDR2 are ENHRY and SYGVKD. Trimming removed 11 bases from V and 2 bases from J; junction bases left unmatched: 6. Written as DNA, the CDR3 is TGTGCCGTTCGCGGGAGCGCCTACAATGAGCAGTTCTTC. Residues: CAVRGSAYNEQFF.

This clonotype was counted at least ten times. The chain employs TRBV30 and TRBJ1-1; 10 nucleotides align to TRBD1. Looked up from germline, CDR1 is GTSNPN and CDR2 is SVGIG (reference sequence). The CDR3 has 14 amino acids. V lost 1 base and J lost 10; bases outside the gene matches: 9. CDR3 in amino acids: CAWSARQGAGVAFF. The DNA of the CDR3 is TGTGCCTGGAGTGCTCGACAGGGGGCGGGGGTAGCTTTCTTT.

This clonotype was recorded many times. This rearrangement joins TRBV7-2 to TRBJ1-1; no clear D gene. V lost 4 bases and J lost 1, with 10 bases in between. The CDR3 contains 14 residues. Germline assignment: CDR1 SGHTA and CDR2 FQGNSA. In DNA, the CDR3 is TGTGCCAGCAGCTATCCGGAGGCGAACACTGAAGCTTTCTTT. It yields the protein CASSYPEANTEAFF.

This clonotype has at least ten counts. This chain joins TRBV7-9 and TRBJ2-1, with D perhaps matching TRBD1 (6 bases). Germline lookup yields CDR1 SEHNR and CDR2 FQNEAQ (reference sequence). This CDR3 contains 15 residues. Trimming pared 5 bases from V and 0 bases from J, leaving 11 bases between. The CDR3 DNA reads TGTGCCAGCAGCCCCCCAGGGGTCTCCTACAATGAGCAGTTCTTC. This sequence encodes CASSPPGVSYNEQFF. The full variable domain, its missing parts supplied by reference TRBV7-9 and TRBJ2-1, is DTGVSQNPRHKITKRGQNVTFRCDPISEHNRLYWYRQTLGQGPEFLTYFQNEAQLEKSRLLSDRFSAERPKGSFSTLEIQRTEQGDSAMYLCASSPPGVSYNEQFFGPGTRLTVL.

This clonotype was detected many times. J is TRBJ2-7 and V is TRBV7-2; the D call may be TRBD1 or TRBD2 (6 bases each). Looked up from germline, CDR1 is SGHTA and CDR2 is FQGNSA. The CDR3 runs 16 residues. V dropped 5 bases and J dropped 7 bases, with 24 bases sitting between them. The DNA of the CDR3 is TGTGCCAGCAGCCGAAGGGTGGCGGGGACATCGGGAGAGCAGTACTTC. Encoded protein: CASSRRVAGTSGEQYF.

The sample holds many counts of this clonotype. The chain couples TRBV7-9 to TRBJ2-5; TRBD1 agrees at 11 bases. CDR1 and CDR2 from the germline V gene are SEHNR and FQNEAQ (reference sequence). With 5 bases clipped from V and 5 bases from J, the junction kept 7 bases outside the gene matches. There are 15 residues in the CDR3. Here the CDR3 reads CASSGTGGDLETQYF. The DNA of the CDR3 is TGTGCCAGCAGCGGGACAGGGGGGGATCTGGAGACCCAGTACTTC. The whole variable domain, remainder taken from reference TRBV7-9 and TRBJ2-5, is DTGVSQNPRHKITKRGQNVTFRCDPISEHNRLYWYRQTLGQGPEFLTYFQNEAQLEKSRLLSDRFSAERPKGSFSTLEIQRTEQGDSAMYLCASSGTGGDLETQYFGPGTRLLVL.

This clonotype has at least ten counts. V usage is TRBV6-1 and J usage is TRBJ2-2; 7 nucleotides line up with TRBD2. The CDR3 is 17 amino acids. The germline gives CDR1 MNHNS, CDR2 SASEGT. V was pared by 7 bases and J by 5 bases, with 16 bases of the junction left unmatched. The CDR3 bases are TGTGCCAGCACCCAGAGAAGGCTAGCGGAAGGAACCGGGGAGCTGTTTTTT. Its protein product is CASTQRRLAEGTGELFF.

The CDR3 sequence: CAISEFGQGGYEQYF. CDR3 nucleotide sequence: TGTGCCATCAGTGAGTTCGGACAGGGGGGCTACGAGCAGTACTTC. The V and J genes are TRBV10-3 and TRBJ2-7, with TRBD1 matching 10 bases. Trimming took 1 base from V and 3 from J; bases not matched to a gene: 3. The CDR3 is made up of 15 amino acids. Germline-derived CDR1 and CDR2 are ENHRY and SYGVKD.

This clonotype was counted between two and nine times. The chain carries TRBV7-9 and TRBJ2-7, with 11 bases that match TRBD1. This CDR3 has 14 amino acids. Germline V CDR1 and CDR2: SEHNR, FQNEAQ (reference sequence). The trim removed 5 bases at V and 3 bases at J, leaving 3 bases unmatched. This CDR3 is CASSPGQGVYEQYF. The CDR3 region has the DNA TGTGCCAGCAGCCCGGGACAGGGGGTCTACGAGCAGTACTTC. Combining the CDR3 with reference TRBV7-9 and TRBJ2-7 gives the whole variable domain DTGVSQNPRHKITKRGQNVTFRCDPISEHNRLYWYRQTLGQGPEFLTYFQNEAQLEKSRLLSDRFSAERPKGSFSTLEIQRTEQGDSAMYLCASSPGQGVYEQYFGPGTRLTVT.